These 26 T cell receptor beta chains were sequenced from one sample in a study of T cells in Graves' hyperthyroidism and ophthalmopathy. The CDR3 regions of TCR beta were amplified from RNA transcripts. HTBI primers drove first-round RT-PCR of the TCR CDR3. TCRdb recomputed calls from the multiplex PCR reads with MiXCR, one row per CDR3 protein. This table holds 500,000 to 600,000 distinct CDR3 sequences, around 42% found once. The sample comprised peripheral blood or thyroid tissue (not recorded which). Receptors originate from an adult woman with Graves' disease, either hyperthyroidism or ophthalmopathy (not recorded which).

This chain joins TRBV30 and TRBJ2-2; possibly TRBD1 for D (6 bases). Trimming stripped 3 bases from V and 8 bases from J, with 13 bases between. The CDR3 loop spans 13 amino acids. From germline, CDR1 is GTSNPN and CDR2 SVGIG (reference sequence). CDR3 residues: CAWRETGSGELFF. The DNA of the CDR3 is TGTGCCTGGAGGGAAACAGGGTCAGGGGAGCTGTTTTTT.

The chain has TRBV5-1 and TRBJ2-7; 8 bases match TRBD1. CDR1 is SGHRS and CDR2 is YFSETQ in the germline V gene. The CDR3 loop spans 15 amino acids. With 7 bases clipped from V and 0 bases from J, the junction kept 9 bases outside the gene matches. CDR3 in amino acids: CASSGRGLASYEQYF. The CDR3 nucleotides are TGCGCCAGCTCTGGCAGGGGGCTAGCCTCCTACGAGCAGTACTTC.

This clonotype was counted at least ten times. CDR3 sequence reads: CASSNGFAGQPQHF. The CDR3 bases are TGTGCCAGTAGTAACGGGTTCGCGGGACAGCCCCAGCATTTT. The J gene is TRBJ1-5, the V gene TRBV19, with D hard to call. CDR3 length: 14 amino acids. Looked up from germline, CDR1 is LNHDA and CDR2 is SQIVND (reference sequence). V gave up 4 bases and J gave up 7 bases, with 14 bases separating them.

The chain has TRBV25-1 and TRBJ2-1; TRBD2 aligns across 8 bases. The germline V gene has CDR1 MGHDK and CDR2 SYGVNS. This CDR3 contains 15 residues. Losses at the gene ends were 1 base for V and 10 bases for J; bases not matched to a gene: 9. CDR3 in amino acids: CASSEWGTRGGEQFF. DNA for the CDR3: TGTGCCAGCAGTGAATGGGGGACTAGGGGTGGAGAGCAGTTCTTC.

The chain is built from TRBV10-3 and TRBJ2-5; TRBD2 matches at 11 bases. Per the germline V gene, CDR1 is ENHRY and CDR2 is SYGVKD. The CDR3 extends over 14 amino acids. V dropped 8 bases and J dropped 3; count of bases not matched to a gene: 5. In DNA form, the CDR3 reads TGTGCCATCGGGCCTAGCGGGGGGAAAGAGACCCAGTACTTC. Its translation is CAIGPSGGKETQYF.

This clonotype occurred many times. CDR3 DNA: TGTGCCAGCTCACCCGAGACCAAATATGGCTACACCTTC. Amino acids: CASSPETKYGYTF. This chain links TRBV18 with TRBJ1-2; the D is unclear. The length of the CDR3 is 13 residues. Trimming left V 3 bases short and J 5 bases short, with 10 bases between. Germline CDR1 is KGHSH and CDR2 is LQKENI.

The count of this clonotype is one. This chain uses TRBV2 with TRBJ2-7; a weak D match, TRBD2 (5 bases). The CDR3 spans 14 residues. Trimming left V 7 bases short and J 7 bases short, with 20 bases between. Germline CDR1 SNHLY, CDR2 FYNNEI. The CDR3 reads CASNTGRAGIEQYF. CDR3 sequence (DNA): TGTGCCAGCAACACCGGGCGCGCGGGTATTGAGCAGTACTTC.

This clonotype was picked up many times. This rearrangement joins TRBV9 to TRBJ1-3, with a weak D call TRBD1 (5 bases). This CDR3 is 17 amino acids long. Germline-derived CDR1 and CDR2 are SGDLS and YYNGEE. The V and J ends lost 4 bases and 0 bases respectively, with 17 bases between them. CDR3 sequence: CASSPHVRGGSGNTIYF. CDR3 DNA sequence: TGTGCCAGCAGCCCCCACGTCCGCGGGGGCTCTGGAAACACCATATATTTT.

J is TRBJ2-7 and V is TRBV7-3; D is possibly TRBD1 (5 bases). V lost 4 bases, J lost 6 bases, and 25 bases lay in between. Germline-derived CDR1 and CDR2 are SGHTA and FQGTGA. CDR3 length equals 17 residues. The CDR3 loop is CASSSKAGRPPTLEQYF. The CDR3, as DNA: TGTGCCAGCAGCTCTAAGGCAGGGCGACCACCGACTCTCGAGCAGTACTTC.

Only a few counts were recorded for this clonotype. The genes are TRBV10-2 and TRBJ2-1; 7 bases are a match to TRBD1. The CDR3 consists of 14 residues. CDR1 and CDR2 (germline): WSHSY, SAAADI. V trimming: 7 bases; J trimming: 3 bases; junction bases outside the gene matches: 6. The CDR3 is CASKPTGFYNEQFF. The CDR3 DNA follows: TGCGCCAGCAAACCGACAGGGTTCTACAATGAGCAGTTCTTC.

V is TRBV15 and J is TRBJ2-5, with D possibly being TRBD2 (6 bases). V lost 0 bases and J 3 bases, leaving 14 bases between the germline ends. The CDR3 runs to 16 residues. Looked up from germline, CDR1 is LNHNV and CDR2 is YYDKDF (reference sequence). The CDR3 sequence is CATSRDWGVVEETQYF. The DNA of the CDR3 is TGTGCCACCAGCAGAGATTGGGGGGTCGTAGAAGAGACCCAGTACTTC.

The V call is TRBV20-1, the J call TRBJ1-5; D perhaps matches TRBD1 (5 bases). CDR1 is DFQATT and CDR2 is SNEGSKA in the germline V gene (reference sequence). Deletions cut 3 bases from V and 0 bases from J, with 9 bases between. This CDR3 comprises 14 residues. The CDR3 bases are TGCAGTGCTAGTAGACAGTATAGCAATCAGCCCCAGCATTTT. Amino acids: CSASRQYSNQPQHF.

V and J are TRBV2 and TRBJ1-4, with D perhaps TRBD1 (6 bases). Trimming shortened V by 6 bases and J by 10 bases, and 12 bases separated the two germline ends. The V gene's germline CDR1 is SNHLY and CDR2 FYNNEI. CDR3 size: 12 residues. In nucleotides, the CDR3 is TGTGCCAGCAGGAGGACAGTAGGAAAACTGTTTTTT. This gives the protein CASRRTVGKLFF.

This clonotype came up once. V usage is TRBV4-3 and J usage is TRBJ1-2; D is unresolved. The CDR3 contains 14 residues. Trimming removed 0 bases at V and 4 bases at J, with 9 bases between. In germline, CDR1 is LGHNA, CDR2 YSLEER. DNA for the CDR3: TGCGCCAGCAGCCAAGATAGCGGGTTCTATGGCTACACCTTC. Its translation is CASSQDSGFYGYTF.

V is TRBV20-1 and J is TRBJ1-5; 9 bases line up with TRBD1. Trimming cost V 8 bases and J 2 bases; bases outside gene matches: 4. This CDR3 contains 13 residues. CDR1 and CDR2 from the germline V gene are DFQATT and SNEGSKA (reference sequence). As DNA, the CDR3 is TGCAGTTACAGGGGGCTTGGCAATCAGCCCCAGCATTTT. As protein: CSYRGLGNQPQHF.

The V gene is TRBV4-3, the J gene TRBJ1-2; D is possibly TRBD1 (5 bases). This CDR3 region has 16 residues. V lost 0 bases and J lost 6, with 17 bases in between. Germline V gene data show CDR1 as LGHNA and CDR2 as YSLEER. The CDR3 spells CASSQDLEGKWNGYTF. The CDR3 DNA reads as TGCGCCAGCAGCCAAGATCTCGAGGGGAAGTGGAATGGCTACACCTTC.

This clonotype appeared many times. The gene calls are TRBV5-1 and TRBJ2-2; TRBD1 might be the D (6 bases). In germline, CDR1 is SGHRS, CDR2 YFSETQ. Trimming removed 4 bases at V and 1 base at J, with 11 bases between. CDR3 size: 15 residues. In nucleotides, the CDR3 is TGCGCCAGCAGCACCGACAGGATGAACACCGGGGAGCTGTTTTTT. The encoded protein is CASSTDRMNTGELFF.

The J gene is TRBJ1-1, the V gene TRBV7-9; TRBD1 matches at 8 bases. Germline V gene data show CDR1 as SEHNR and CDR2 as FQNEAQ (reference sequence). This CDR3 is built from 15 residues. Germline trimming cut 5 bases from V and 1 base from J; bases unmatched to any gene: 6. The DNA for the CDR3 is TGTGCCAGCAGCCGCCAGGGACAGGCGAACACTGAAGCTTTCTTT. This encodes CASSRQGQANTEAFF.

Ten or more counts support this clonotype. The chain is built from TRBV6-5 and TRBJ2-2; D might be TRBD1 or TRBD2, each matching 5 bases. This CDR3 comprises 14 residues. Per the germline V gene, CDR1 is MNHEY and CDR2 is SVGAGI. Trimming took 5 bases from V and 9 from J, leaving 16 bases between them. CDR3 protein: CASSTSGRFWELFF. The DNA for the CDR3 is TGTGCCAGCAGTACCTCGGGGCGCTTTTGGGAGCTGTTTTTT.

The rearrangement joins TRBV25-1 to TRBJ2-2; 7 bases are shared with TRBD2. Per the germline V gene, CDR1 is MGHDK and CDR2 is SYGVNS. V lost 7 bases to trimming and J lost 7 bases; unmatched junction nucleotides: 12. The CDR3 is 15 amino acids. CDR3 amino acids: CASTPTGTKGGELFF. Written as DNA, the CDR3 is TGTGCCAGCACCCCAACCGGGACTAAAGGCGGGGAGCTGTTTTTT.

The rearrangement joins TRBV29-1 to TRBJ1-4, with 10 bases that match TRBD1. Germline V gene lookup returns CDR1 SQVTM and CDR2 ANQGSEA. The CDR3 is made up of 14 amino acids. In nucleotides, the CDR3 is TGCAGTGAATGGGTAGGGACAGGGGATGAAAAACTGTTTTTT. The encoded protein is CSEWVGTGDEKLFF.

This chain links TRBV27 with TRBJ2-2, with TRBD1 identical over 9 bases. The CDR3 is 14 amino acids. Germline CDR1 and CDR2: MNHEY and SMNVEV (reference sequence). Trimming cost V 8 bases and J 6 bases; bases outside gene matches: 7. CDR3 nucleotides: TGTGCCAGCCTTCGGACAGGGGTCGCCGGGGAGCTGTTTTTT. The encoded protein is CASLRTGVAGELFF.

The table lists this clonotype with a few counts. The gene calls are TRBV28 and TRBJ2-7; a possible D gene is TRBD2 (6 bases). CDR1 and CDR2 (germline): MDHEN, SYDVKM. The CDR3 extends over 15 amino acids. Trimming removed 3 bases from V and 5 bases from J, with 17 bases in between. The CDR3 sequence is CASSFPQEGLHEQYF. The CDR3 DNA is TGTGCCAGCAGTTTTCCGCAGGAGGGCCTCCACGAGCAGTACTTC.

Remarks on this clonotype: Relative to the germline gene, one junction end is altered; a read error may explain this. The CDR3 region is CASSYTMNTGELFF. The CDR3 region has the DNA TGTGCCAGCAGCTATACGATGAACACTGGGGAGCTGTTTTTT. This chain uses TRBV7-6 with TRBJ2-2; no clear D gene. The CDR3 totals 14 residues. In germline, CDR1 is SGHVS, CDR2 FNYEAQ.

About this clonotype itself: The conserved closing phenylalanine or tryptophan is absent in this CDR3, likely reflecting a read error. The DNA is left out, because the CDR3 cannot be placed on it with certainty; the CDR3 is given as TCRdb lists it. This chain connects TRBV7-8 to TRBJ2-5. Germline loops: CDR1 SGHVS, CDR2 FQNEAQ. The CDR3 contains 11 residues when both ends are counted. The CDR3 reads CASSRAGTQNT.

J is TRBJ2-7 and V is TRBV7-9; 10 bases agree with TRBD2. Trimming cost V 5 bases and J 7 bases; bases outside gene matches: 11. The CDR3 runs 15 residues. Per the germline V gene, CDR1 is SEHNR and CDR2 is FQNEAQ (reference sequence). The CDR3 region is CASSEDSGRRREQYF. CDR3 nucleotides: TGTGCCAGCAGCGAGGATAGCGGGAGGCGACGGGAGCAGTACTTC.